This T cell receptor (beta chain) was captured by sequencing in a study of identifying expanded T cells in peripheral blood. Healthy donors had no documented immune events, such as infections, while sampled. Germline CDR1 reads SGHTA; CDR2 reads FQGTGA. Trimming removed 5 bases at V and 1 base at J, with 18 bases between. There are 16 residues in the CDR3. The count of this clone is one. Produced via immunoSEQ multiplex PCR; TCRdb's table is partial and in-frame only. The data hold about 100,000 clones, with 88% observed a single time. The sequenced sample consisted of blood. The gene calls are TRBV7-3 and TRBJ2-7; D tentatively fits TRBD1 or TRBD2 (6 bases each). This receptor was identified in a person aged 18 to 75 in good health. The CDR3 DNA is TGTGCCAGCAGCCCAGGTGGGGGGCGCGGGTCCTACGAGCAGTACTTC. Protein: CASSPGGGRGSYEQYF.